This is a list of T cell receptor gamma chains from one sample in a study of gamma delta lymphoproliferative disorders and STAT genes. TCRdb re-called the multiplex PCR reads with CATT. The table shows over a thousand gamma-chain clones, with 9.5% to 10% occurring only once. The specimen sequenced was blood. Source of these receptors: a human donor with gamma-delta T-cell large granular lymphocyte leukemia. CDR3s include the opening cysteine and the closing phenylalanine or tryptophan.

TRGV10,TRGJP1,CAAKQGGWFKIF
TRGV11,TRGJP2,CACWIRHVKERIKTF
TRGV8,TRGJP2,CATWDSDWIKTF
TRGV5,TRGJ1/TRGJ2,CATWDRPSYYKKLF
TRGV11,TRGJP2,CAGSSDWIKTF
TRGV10,TRGJP1,CAAWGGWFKIF
TRGV3,TRGJ1/TRGJ2,CATWDCEKLF
TRGV10,TRGJ1/TRGJ2,CAAWTTDYYKKLF
TRGV10,TRGJP2,CAAWDYKGLYSSDWIKTF
TRGV9,TRGJ1/TRGJ2,CALGLYKKLF
TRGV10,TRGJP1,CAAATGWFKIF
TRGV11,TRGJ1/TRGJ2,CTTVPAGLEMAQLYYKKLF
TRGV2,TRGJ1/TRGJ2,CATWDGVNYYKKLF
TRGV4,TRGJ1/TRGJ2,CATWDGGYKKLF
TRGV10,TRGJ1/TRGJ2,CAAWDWLTAYKKLF
TRGV10,TRGJ1/TRGJ2,CAAWDMRYKKLF
TRGV3,TRGJ1/TRGJ2,CATWDRTLLPYYYKKLF
TRGV9,TRGJ1/TRGJ2,CALWEPSYYKKLF
TRGV3,TRGJ1/TRGJ2,CATWDTPHDTYYKKLF
TRGV11,TRGJ1/TRGJ2,CACWRYYYKKLF
TRGV2,TRGJP1,CATWDGLSTTGWFKIF
TRGV9,TRGJ1/TRGJ2,CALWEPFVYKKLF